This T cell receptor beta chain was documented in a study of T cell repertoires in cytomegalovirus infection. TCRdb processed the reads anew with MiXCR; each CDR3 protein has one entry. The table shows 150,000 to 200,000 distinct CDR3 sequences, with 8% to 10% occurring only once. The table lists this clonotype with a few counts. Germline CDR1 and CDR2: SGHVS and FQNEAQ. V was shortened by 0 bases and J by 5 bases, with 10 bases between the two germline ends. This CDR3 is built from 14 residues. This TCR was sampled from a human donor in good health (CMV status not recorded). Some clones in this sample may be carry-over from other donors' samples. The V and J genes are TRBV7-8 and TRBJ1-1; perhaps TRBD1 as D (5 bases). Source material: PBMCs. The CDR3 DNA follows: TGTGCCAGCAGCTTAGCGCTGGGGGGAACTGAAGCTTTCTTT. This translates into CASSLALGGTEAFF.